Here is one TCR beta chain with its context. Its antigen is still unknown. This entry belongs to a study of cytomegalovirus exposure and HLA in healthy donors. Study-wide results and limits: The study listed approximately 170 cytomegalovirus-associated TCR beta chains. CMV serostatus alone was available as immune exposure information. Later on, analysis showed that most CMV-associated TCR beta chains appeared to be HLA-restricted. Most TCR sequences were rare, but some public TCRs occurred in many donors.

This CDR3 is built from 13 residues. Trimming took 4 bases from V and 5 from J, leaving 10 bases between them. CDR1 and CDR2 (germline): SGHRS, YFSETQ. Researchers ran the PCR with 60 Vbeta and 13 Jbeta primers. Generated by immunoSEQ multiplex PCR, the TCRdb table keeps only in-frame clones and is missing some. The data show about 100,000 clones, 73% seen once. The TCR was taken from a man aged 40-49 years in good health and CMV-seronegative. The rearrangement links TRBV5-1 to TRBJ1-5; possible D gene TRBD1, 5 bases. The source material was PBMCs. This CDR3 is CASSADRDQPQHF. The CDR3 DNA sequence: TGCGCCAGCAGCGCCGACAGAGATCAGCCCCAGCATTTT. The full variable domain, with the rest looked up from reference TRBV5-1 and TRBJ1-5, is KAGVTQTPRYLIKTRGQQVTLSCSPISGHRSVSWYQQTPGQGLQFLFEYFSETQRNKGNFPGRFSGRQFSNSRSEMNVSTLELGDSALYLCASSADRDQPQHFGDGTRLSIL.